The 19 T cell receptor beta chains given below trace back to one sample, sequenced in a study of cytomegalovirus exposure and HLA in healthy donors. Vbeta (60) and Jbeta (13) primers were used in the PCR. Clones were read by immunoSEQ multiplex PCR, and TCRdb kept only the in-frame ones, dropping some. The table shows under 200,000 clones, with roughly four fifths occurring only once. The sample taken for sequencing was PBMCs. These receptor sequences come from a female donor in good health and CMV-seronegative.

The genes are TRBV7-9 and TRBJ2-3, with D possibly matching TRBD2 (6 bases). Germline V gene data show CDR1 as SEHNR and CDR2 as FQNEAQ (reference sequence). Trimming cost V 5 bases and J 0 bases, with 12 bases left between them. The CDR3 length is 15 residues. The CDR3 is CASSPMGTSTDTQYF. CDR3 bases: TGTGCCAGCAGCCCCATGGGGACTAGCACAGATACGCAGTATTTT.

The rearrangement uses TRBV19 and TRBJ1-1; no definite D call. The CDR3 has 14 amino acids. V lost 3 bases, J lost 1 base, and 9 bases lay in between. Germline V lookup: CDR1 LNHDA, CDR2 SQIVND (reference sequence). CDR3 amino acids: CASSMREENTEAFF. The CDR3 nucleotides are TGTGCCAGTAGTATGCGGGAGGAGAACACTGAAGCTTTCTTT.

This clone occurred once. The J gene is TRBJ2-2, the V gene TRBV6-5; the match to TRBD2 covers 7 bases. This CDR3 region has 14 residues. Germline CDR1 reads MNHEY; CDR2 reads SVGAGI. Trimming at V came to 5 bases and at J to 6 bases, leaving 6 bases not matched to a gene. CDR3 region: CASSRGEVAGELFF. CDR3 bases: TGTGCCAGCAGTCGGGGGGAGGTTGCCGGGGAGCTGTTTTTT.

This sequence joins TRBV25-1 and TRBJ2-3; 7 bases align to TRBD1. Germline V gene sequence: CDR1 MGHDK, CDR2 SYGVNS. CDR3 size: 15 residues. With V trimmed by 1 base and J by 1 base, 2 bases remained unmatched. Here the CDR3 DNA reads TGTGCCAGCAGTGAATTGGGGACAGGCACAGATACGCAGTATTTT. Residues: CASSELGTGTDTQYF.

The chain employs TRBV7-2 and TRBJ2-7; 15 bases fit TRBD2. The CDR3 loop spans 19 amino acids. J gave up 4 bases and V 5 bases, and 15 bases lay outside the gene matches. Germline CDR1 and CDR2: SGHTA and FQGNSA. CDR3 in amino acids: CASSPDYRTSGRARYEQYF. CDR3 sequence (DNA): TGTGCCAGCAGCCCTGACTATCGGACTAGCGGGAGGGCCAGGTACGAGCAGTACTTC.

This clone has more than one count but fewer than ten. The genes are TRBV6-6 and TRBJ2-7; D is unclear. Germline CDR1 reads MNHNY; CDR2 reads SVGAGI (reference sequence). This CDR3 contains 14 residues. V dropped 2 bases and J dropped 2 bases, with 10 bases sitting between them. The CDR3 spells CASSYDPLTYEQYF. The CDR3 DNA follows: TGTGCCAGCAGTTACGATCCACTAACCTACGAGCAGTACTTC.

The CDR3 bases are TGTGCCAGCTCACCATCTCTCGGGGGGGATACGCAGTATTTT. Amino acid sequence: CASSPSLGGDTQYF. This chain connects TRBV18 to TRBJ2-3; TRBD2 matches at 7 bases. This CDR3 contains 14 residues. Germline CDR1 KGHSH, CDR2 LQKENI. Trimming cost V 2 bases and J 6 bases; bases outside gene matches: 5.

This sequence joins TRBV28 and TRBJ2-5; 13 bases are shared with TRBD2. The V and J ends lost 2 bases and 1 base, in that order; junction bases with no gene match: 10. CDR1 is MDHEN, CDR2 SYDVKM, per germline. The CDR3 consists of 19 residues. In DNA form, the CDR3 reads TGTGCCAGCAGTTTAGCGCCCGGGACTAGCGGGATCGGCCAAGAGACCCAGTACTTC. This gives the protein CASSLAPGTSGIGQETQYF.

The rearrangement uses TRBV7-9 and TRBJ2-1; 13 nucleotides line up with TRBD2. The germline V gene has CDR1 SEHNR and CDR2 FQNEAQ (reference sequence). J was trimmed by 9 bases and V by 5 bases; bases with no gene match: 10. This CDR3 region has 16 residues. CDR3 residues: CASSHSTSGRASEQFF. In DNA form, the CDR3 reads TGTGCCAGCAGCCATTCCACTAGCGGGAGGGCCAGTGAGCAGTTCTTC.

This clone was counted only a few times. This sequence joins TRBV9 and TRBJ1-1, with D possibly being TRBD1 (5 bases). The CDR3 contains 15 residues. The V gene's germline CDR1 is SGDLS and CDR2 YYNGEE. Trimming took off 0 bases at V and 3 bases at J, with 12 bases between the two ends. In nucleotides, the CDR3 is TGTGCCAGCAGCGTAGATCGGGGGAGCGACACTGAAGCTTTCTTT. This codes for CASSVDRGSDTEAFF.

The rearrangement joins TRBV28 to TRBJ1-5; 7 bases line up with TRBD1. The CDR3 length is 12 residues. Germline CDR1 is MDHEN and CDR2 is SYDVKM. V was pared by 6 bases and J by 10 bases, with 6 bases of the junction left unmatched. The DNA for the CDR3 is TGTGCCAGCAGCCTTAACAGGGGCCCCCAGCATTTT. This gives the protein CASSLNRGPQHF.

This chain connects TRBV7-2 to TRBJ2-5, with D uncertain. V was clipped by 3 bases and J by 10 bases, with 9 bases between them. CDR1 is SGHTA and CDR2 is FQGNSA in the germline V gene. The CDR3 covers 11 residues. Here the CDR3 DNA reads TGTGCCAGCAGCTTGCTACTGAACCAGTACTTC. Encoded protein: CASSLLLNQYF.

The chain joins TRBV9 to TRBJ2-3; 7 nucleotides line up with TRBD2. Germline V lookup: CDR1 SGDLS, CDR2 YYNGEE. The CDR3 has 16 amino acids. J was trimmed by 2 bases and V by 0 bases; bases with no gene match: 6. CDR3 sequence (DNA): TGTGCCAGCAGCGTAGGGGGGGGTCGAATCACAGATACGCAGTATTTT. Amino acid sequence: CASSVGGGRITDTQYF. Together with reference TRBV9 and TRBJ2-3, the CDR3 gives the full variable domain: DSGVTQTPKHLITATGQRVTLRCSPRSGDLSVYWYQQSLDQGLQFLIQYYNGEERAKGNILERFSAQQFPDLHSELNLSSLELGDSALYFCASSVGGGRITDTQYFGPGTRLTVL.

The chain carries TRBV27 and TRBJ2-7, with a weak D call TRBD1 (5 bases). V lost 10 bases, J lost 2 bases, and 21 bases lay in between. CDR3 length: 15 residues. CDR1 and CDR2 (germline): MNHEY, SMNVEV (reference sequence). The CDR3 protein is CAIKGPPAGPYEQYF. CDR3 DNA sequence: TGTGCCATCAAGGGGCCGCCCGCAGGCCCCTACGAGCAGTACTTC.

This rearrangement joins TRBV10-3 to TRBJ1-1; the match to TRBD1 covers 7 bases. This CDR3 has 15 amino acids. V shed 2 bases, J shed 2 bases, and the junction held 5 bases outside the gene matches. Germline CDR1 and CDR2: ENHRY and SYGVKD. The CDR3 region is CAISELGQANTEAFF. The CDR3 region has the DNA TGTGCCATCAGTGAGCTTGGACAGGCAAACACTGAAGCTTTCTTT.

Regarding this clone: Without the conserved terminal phenylalanine or tryptophan, this CDR3 likely stems from a read error. This chain links TRBV18 with TRBJ2-2; maybe TRBD2 (6 bases). V was shortened by 6 bases and J by 1 base, with 15 bases between the two germline ends. CDR3 length: 16 amino acids. Germline V gene lookup returns CDR1 KGHSH and CDR2 LQKENI. CDR3: CASSNRRDRNTGELFL. The CDR3 DNA sequence: TGTGCCAGCTCTAACCGGCGGGATAGGAACACCGGGGAGCTGTTTCTT.

The V gene is TRBV21-1, the J gene TRBJ2-1; the listed D gene, TRBD2, was not tested against the DNA. TRBV21-1 is marked as a pseudogene. CDR3 length: 11 residues. This CDR3 reads CASSKLHEQFF. CDR3 sequence (DNA): TGTGCCAGCAGCAAACTCCATGAGCAGTTCTTC.

This clone appeared a single time. This chain joins TRBV4-3 and TRBJ2-1; a weak D match, TRBD1 (6 bases). This CDR3 has 14 amino acids. V lost 1 base, J lost 5 bases, and 9 bases lay in between. Germline CDR1 reads LGHNA; CDR2 reads YSLEER. The CDR3 region has the DNA TGCGCCAGCAGCCAAGGCGACAGGAACAATGAGCAGTTCTTC. Protein: CASSQGDRNNEQFF.

This clone showed up just once. The rearrangement joins TRBV18 to TRBJ1-5, with D maybe TRBD1 (6 bases). Germline CDR1 KGHSH, CDR2 LQKENI. This CDR3 spans 17 amino acids. Between the trimmed V and J ends, which lost 2 bases and 0 bases, there was a span of 14 bases. CDR3: CASSPSGGQYSNQPQHF. The CDR3 nucleotides are TGTGCCAGCTCACCAAGCGGGGGCCAGTATAGCAATCAGCCCCAGCATTTT. Complete variable domain (other parts from reference TRBV18 and TRBJ1-5): NAGVMQNPRHLVRRRGQEARLRCSPMKGHSHVYWYRQLPEEGLKFMVYLQKENIIDESGMPKERFSAEFPKEGPSILRIQQVVRGDSAAYFCASSPSGGQYSNQPQHFGDGTRLSIL.